The present T cell receptor beta chain was sequenced within a study of blood T cells in healthy people across ages. The CDR3 has 15 amino acids. The use of a sample-barcoded 5' primer and a J-beta primer mix characterized a second PCR of about 6 to 12 cycles. In TCRdb, the 5' RACE reads were re-called with MiXCR into one record per CDR3 protein. The sample has fewer than 2,000,000 distinct CDR3 sequences; 39% are singletons. Comment on this clonotype: The junction departs from the called germline gene at one end, perhaps through a read error.

The chain employs TRBV12-3 or TRBV12-4 and TRBJ1-2; D possibly corresponds to TRBD1 (5 bases). This clonotype was sampled from a human donor in good health. Sequencing used blood. The CDR3 coding sequence is TGTGTCAGCAGTTTCTCGCAGGGCTTGATTTATGGCTACACCTTC. Protein: CVSSFSQGLIYGYTF.